This T cell receptor beta chain comes out of a study of beta chain features in type 1 diabetes. Overall study: On cell yields, gender and age, patients and healthy donors were similar.

Since all of the isolated RNA was reverse transcribed, expressed TCRB transcripts were what got sequenced. TCRdb keeps only in-frame clones here, not all; method: immunoSEQ multiplex PCR. The sample contains around 130,000 clones, 9% of which appear only once. The CDR3 contains 19 residues. Trimming at V came to 1 base and at J to 0 bases, leaving 5 bases not matched to a gene. CDR1 and CDR2 (germline): LNHNV, YYDKDF (reference sequence). Once sorted, every population was more than 95% pure. Broader study findings: In every one of the four CD4+ subsets, TCRB CDR3s were moderately but significantly shorter in Type 1 diabetes patients. cDNA sequencing could over-represent cells with high TCR expression.

With respect to this clone: Its antigen is unidentified.

The rearrangement links TRBV15 to TRBJ2-3, with TRBD2 identical over 15 bases. The sequencing sample was made of central memory CD4+ T cells from blood. This sequence originates from a man aged 30 to 39 with type 1 diabetes. The CDR3: CATSRGIGTSGGSTDTQYF. The CDR3 nucleotides are TGTGCCACCAGCAGAGGCATCGGGACTAGCGGGGGGAGCACAGATACGCAGTATTTT. Full variable domain (remainder filled in from reference TRBV15 and TRBJ2-3): DAMVIQNPRYQVTQFGKPVTLSCSQTLNHNVMYWYQQKSSQAPKLLFHYYDKDFNNEADTPDNFQSRRPNTSFCFLDIRSPGLGDTAMYLCATSRGIGTSGGSTDTQYFGPGTRLTVL.